The next 19 T cell receptor beta chains were all read from a single sample in a study of shared clonotypes between healthy human individuals. The data were produced by immunoSEQ multiplex PCR, yet TCRdb's version contains in-frame clones alone and is incomplete. Of roughly 700,000 clones listed, around 91% are singletons. Sequences were obtained from memory CD8+ T cells from PBMCs. Subset specified: CD45RO+ cells pooled with CCR7-negative TemRA cells. Source of these receptors: a man aged 18 to 29 in good health. Some clones in this sample may be carry-over from other donors' samples.

The chain recombines TRBV5-4 with TRBJ2-3, with D perhaps matching TRBD2 (5 bases). With 2 bases removed from V and 7 bases from J, the gap between germline ends came to 8 bases. This CDR3 is built from 12 residues. Per germline, CDR1 SGHNT and CDR2 YYREEE (reference sequence). CDR3 amino acids: CASSLERNTQYF. The CDR3 DNA is TGTGCCAGCAGCTTAGAGCGGAATACGCAGTATTTT. The full variable domain, with the rest looked up from reference TRBV5-4 and TRBJ2-3, is ETGVTQSPTHLIKTRGQQVTLRCSSQSGHNTVSWYQQALGQGPQFIFQYYREEENGRGNFPPRFSGLQFPNYSSELNVNALELDDSALYLCASSLERNTQYFGPGTRLTVL.

This chain links TRBV6-1 with TRBJ2-7, with a possible D match to TRBD1 (6 bases). Trimming stripped 8 bases from V and 3 bases from J, with 17 bases between. CDR1 is MNHNS and CDR2 is SASEGT in the germline V gene. The CDR3 contains 14 residues. CDR3 DNA: TGTGCCAGCCGGGACACCCAAAGACTCTACGAGCAGTACTTC. Its protein product is CASRDTQRLYEQYF.

In this sample, this clone turned up once. The chain joins TRBV27 to TRBJ2-7; D may be TRBD2 (5 bases). The V gene lost 2 bases and the J gene lost 3 bases, with 17 bases spanning the gap. The length of the CDR3 is 16 residues. Germline lookup yields CDR1 MNHEY and CDR2 SMNVEV (reference sequence). The CDR3 here is CASSLALAATGYEQYF. CDR3 nucleotides: TGTGCCAGCAGTTTAGCTCTAGCAGCGACGGGCTACGAGCAGTACTTC.

This sequence joins TRBV9 and TRBJ2-1, with 8 bases aligning to TRBD2. Per the germline V gene, CDR1 is SGDLS and CDR2 is YYNGEE. This CDR3 region has 14 residues. Trimming at V came to 0 bases and at J to 14 bases, leaving 10 bases not matched to a gene. CDR3 loop: CASSVGVTGGVKFF. The CDR3 bases are TGTGCCAGCAGCGTAGGAGTCACGGGAGGGGTGAAGTTCTTC.

Only a few counts were recorded for this clone. Other DNA variants within this sample encode the same CDR3. This chain links TRBV6-5 with TRBJ2-2; possibly TRBD1 for D (5 bases). CDR3 length equals 16 residues. The germline V and J ends were trimmed by 2 bases and 1 base, with 11 bases remaining between them. CDR1 is MNHEY and CDR2 is SVGAGI in the germline V gene. This chain's CDR3 is CASSYSMGQNTGELFF. DNA for the CDR3: TGTGCCAGCAGTTACAGTATGGGGCAGAACACCGGGGAGCTGTTTTTT.

The V call is TRBV28, the J call TRBJ2-1; D gene uncertain. CDR3 length equals 13 residues. CDR1 and CDR2 (germline): MDHEN, SYDVKM. V was shortened by 7 bases and J by 6 bases, with 13 bases between the two germline ends. The CDR3 region is CASKQAVANEQFF. In DNA, the CDR3 is TGTGCCAGCAAGCAGGCGGTGGCCAATGAGCAGTTCTTC.

This clone came up a few times. This chain connects TRBV11-2 to TRBJ1-5; TRBD1 is a possible D gene (6 bases). Germline V gene lookup returns CDR1 SGHAT and CDR2 FQNNGV. V lost 2 bases and J lost 2, with 10 bases in between. This CDR3 comprises 15 residues. The CDR3 sequence: CASSLTGNGNQPQHF. CDR3 DNA: TGTGCCAGCAGCTTAACAGGGAATGGCAATCAGCCCCAGCATTTT.

The chain uses TRBV5-8 and TRBJ2-3; 13 bases are shared with TRBD2. Germline CDR1 and CDR2: SGHTS and YDEGEE. This CDR3 is 18 amino acids long. After removal of 7 bases from V and 0 bases from J, the junction contained 11 bases not matched to a gene. DNA for the CDR3: TGTGCCAGCCTGCCGGGGACTAGCGGGATCCCCAGCACAGATACGCAGTATTTT. It encodes CASLPGTSGIPSTDTQYF.

This rearrangement joins TRBV27 to TRBJ2-3; D gene ambiguous. V lost 2 bases and J lost 4, with 7 bases in between. Germline V lookup: CDR1 MNHEY, CDR2 SMNVEV (reference sequence). The CDR3 sequence is 13 residues long. For the CDR3, the DNA is TGTGCCAGCAGTTTAATCCTGGCAGATACGCAGTATTTT. This gives the protein CASSLILADTQYF.

The genes are TRBV7-6 and TRBJ2-1; 12 bases map to TRBD2. The CDR3 extends over 16 amino acids. Germline trimming cut 5 bases from V and 3 bases from J; bases unmatched to any gene: 5. Germline CDR1 SGHVS, CDR2 FNYEAQ. The CDR3 region is CASSPGLAGHYNEQFF. Here the CDR3 DNA reads TGTGCCAGCAGCCCAGGACTAGCGGGGCACTACAATGAGCAGTTCTTC.

The rearrangement joins TRBV28 to TRBJ2-5; 13 nucleotides line up with TRBD2. Germline CDR1 is MDHEN and CDR2 is SYDVKM. The CDR3 has 16 residues. The trim removed 7 bases at V and 5 bases at J, leaving 10 bases unmatched. The chain's CDR3 is CASTLLLAGGKETQYF. The CDR3 coding sequence is TGTGCCAGCACCTTATTACTAGCGGGAGGGAAGGAGACCCAGTACTTC.

The chain employs TRBV28 and TRBJ1-5; D not resolved. CDR3 length: 15 residues. From germline, CDR1 is MDHEN and CDR2 SYDVKM. Between the trimmed V and J ends, which lost 6 bases and 4 bases, there was a span of 16 bases. DNA of the CDR3: TGTGCCAGCAGACTCACCCGACTGCGAAATCAGCCCCAGCATTTT. Amino acid sequence: CASRLTRLRNQPQHF. Combining the CDR3 with reference TRBV28 and TRBJ1-5 gives the whole variable domain DVKVTQSSRYLVKRTGEKVFLECVQDMDHENMFWYRQDPGLGLRLIYFSYDVKMKEKGDIPEGYSVSREKKERFSLILESASTNQTSMYLCASRLTRLRNQPQHFGDGTRLSIL.

This sequence joins TRBV28 and TRBJ2-7; 7 bases map to TRBD1. This CDR3 is 15 amino acids long. Trimming removed 6 bases from V and 2 bases from J; junction bases left unmatched: 10. CDR1 and CDR2 from the germline V gene are MDHEN and SYDVKM. The CDR3 sequence is CASSLSRQGAYEQYF. The CDR3 bases are TGTGCCAGCAGCCTGTCGCGGCAGGGGGCCTACGAGCAGTACTTC.

Concerning this clone itself: This same CDR3 is encoded by further DNA sequences in the sample. The V gene is TRBV11-2, the J gene TRBJ2-1, with TRBD2 identical over 12 bases. The J segment lost 0 bases and the V segment lost 6 bases, leaving 0 bases of the junction unmatched. The germline V gene has CDR1 SGHAT and CDR2 FQNNGV. This CDR3 spans 15 amino acids. The CDR3 reads CASRTSGSSYNEQFF. DNA of the CDR3: TGTGCCAGCAGGACTAGCGGGAGCTCCTACAATGAGCAGTTCTTC. The whole variable domain, filled in from reference TRBV11-2 and TRBJ2-1, reads EAGVAQSPRYKIIEKRQSVAFWCNPISGHATLYWYQQILGQGPKLLIQFQNNGVVDDSQLPKDRFSAERLKGVDSTLKIQPAKLEDSAVYLCASRTSGSSYNEQFFGPGTRLTVL.

The gene calls are TRBV27 and TRBJ2-3, with D maybe TRBD1 (6 bases). V dropped 5 bases and J dropped 0 bases, with 15 bases sitting between them. This CDR3 has 16 residues. CDR1 and CDR2 from the germline V gene are MNHEY and SMNVEV (reference sequence). CDR3 DNA sequence: TGTGCCAGCAGTCTAGGGACACGAACTAGCACAGATACGCAGTATTTT. Translating it yields CASSLGTRTSTDTQYF.

This clone was found once. The genes are TRBV23-1 and TRBJ1-2; D not resolved. TRBV23-1 is noted as an ORF with a role that remains uncertain. V was pared by 6 bases and J by 4 bases, with 0 bases between. The CDR3 length is 9 residues. The CDR3 DNA follows: TGCGCCAGCAGCTATGGCTACACCTTC. Translating gives CASSYGYTF.

The rearrangement links TRBV28 to TRBJ2-5; no definite D call. V shed 4 bases and J shed 5 bases, with 17 bases lying between them. There are 15 residues in the CDR3. Germline-derived CDR1 and CDR2 are MDHEN and SYDVKM. The CDR3 DNA follows: TGTGCCAGCAGTTCCCACTTTTTTAACGAGGAGACCCAGTACTTC. It specifies CASSSHFFNEETQYF.

The chain combines TRBV6-1 with TRBJ2-3; D uncertain. This CDR3 is built from 15 residues. Trimming shortened V by 6 bases and J by 0 bases, and 13 bases separated the two germline ends. Per the germline V gene, CDR1 is MNHNS and CDR2 is SASEGT. The CDR3 region is CASRSRLSSTDTQYF. The CDR3 bases are TGTGCCAGCAGGTCCAGGCTATCAAGCACAGATACGCAGTATTTT.

This chain joins TRBV12-5 and TRBJ2-5, with D unresolved. V was cut by 2 bases and J by 5 bases, with 9 bases left in between. Germline-derived CDR1 and CDR2 are LGHNT and FRNRAP. The CDR3 is 13 residues long. Written as DNA, the CDR3 is TGTGCTAGTGGTTTGACCTTCTTGGAGACCCAGTACTTC. Translation gives CASGLTFLETQYF.